A single sample gave rise to the 9 T cell receptor beta chains below, sequenced in a study of T cells in Graves' hyperthyroidism and ophthalmopathy. It was RNA transcripts that yielded the amplified TCR beta CDR3 regions. Using the HTBI primer set, a first-round RT-PCR was run on the TCR CDR3. TCRdb itself ran the multiplex PCR reads through MiXCR, one entry per CDR3 protein. The sample contains approximately 210,000 distinct CDR3 sequences, 17% of which appear only once. Sequenced material: blood. The receptors derive from a man aged 45-65 years with Graves' hyperthyroidism.

This clonotype was seen repeatedly, ten times or more. This sequence joins TRBV11-2 and TRBJ2-7, with D possibly matching TRBD2 (6 bases). Germline CDR1 reads SGHAT; CDR2 reads FQNNGV. V lost 6 bases and J lost 5, with 17 bases in between. This CDR3 has 14 residues. The CDR3 region is CASSRGRGRNEQYF. The CDR3, as DNA: TGTGCCAGCAGTCGTGGGCGGGGTAGGAACGAGCAGTACTTC. Full variable domain (outside the CDR3, taken from reference TRBV11-2 and TRBJ2-7): EAGVAQSPRYKIIEKRQSVAFWCNPISGHATLYWYQQILGQGPKLLIQFQNNGVVDDSQLPKDRFSAERLKGVDSTLKIQPAKLEDSAVYLCASSRGRGRNEQYFGPGTRLTVT.

This clonotype was counted a few times. The DNA for the CDR3 is TGTGCCATCAGTACTAGCGGGAGTGGAGATACGCAGTATTTT. This encodes CAISTSGSGDTQYF. The gene calls are TRBV10-3 and TRBJ2-3; 11 positions agree with TRBD2. The germline CDR1 and CDR2 sequences are ENHRY and SYGVKD. The V segment lost 5 bases and the J segment 5 bases; nucleotides outside the gene matches: 3. The CDR3 runs 14 residues.

This clonotype has more than one count but fewer than ten. The rearrangement links TRBV20-1 to TRBJ2-7, with D perhaps matching TRBD2 (6 bases). This CDR3 has 12 amino acids. The germline V gene has CDR1 DFQATT and CDR2 SNEGSKA (reference sequence). The V gene lost 4 bases and the J gene lost 1 base, with 8 bases spanning the gap. In nucleotides, the CDR3 is TGCAGTGCTACCGGGACTTCCTACGAGCAGTACTTC. It encodes CSATGTSYEQYF.

In the case of this clonotype: At one end, the junction sequence differs from germline, possibly due to a read error. V and J are TRBV7-3 and TRBJ2-7; D is ambiguous. The CDR3 consists of 15 residues. Per germline, CDR1 SGHTA and CDR2 FQGTGA. The CDR3 sequence: CASSLNGGRPYDQYF. Written as DNA, the CDR3 is TGTGCCAGCAGCTTAAATGGTGGCAGACCTTACGACCAGTACTTC.

This clonotype was observed many times. The rearrangement links TRBV6-1 to TRBJ2-7, with 8 nucleotides matching TRBD2. This CDR3 is 16 amino acids long. Germline V gene sequence: CDR1 MNHNS, CDR2 SASEGT. Unmatched junction bases numbered 11, after V lost 5 bases and J lost 2 bases. CDR3 nucleotides: TGTGCCAGCAGTTACCGCGGCAGAGCGGGGGCCTACGAGCAGTACTTC. Residues: CASSYRGRAGAYEQYF.

This clonotype was counted only a few times. The chain couples TRBV5-8 to TRBJ2-1; no clear D. The CDR3 contains 14 residues. CDR1 and CDR2 (germline): SGHTS, YDEGEE. The V end lost 1 base, the J end lost 6 bases, and 11 bases lay between the germline ends. The CDR3 protein is CASSLSGSLNEQFF. CDR3 nucleotides: TGTGCCAGCAGCTTGTCAGGATCCCTCAATGAGCAGTTCTTC.

V usage is TRBV19 and J usage is TRBJ2-3; D remains ambiguous. The V gene's germline CDR1 is LNHDA and CDR2 SQIVND (reference sequence). The CDR3 runs to 14 residues. Trimming left V 5 bases short and J 2 bases short, with 11 bases between. CDR3: CASSPAITTDTQYF. The CDR3 DNA is TGTGCCAGTAGTCCCGCAATCACCACAGATACGCAGTATTTT.

This clonotype was detected only a few times. The chain employs TRBV3-1 and TRBJ2-1; 10 bases line up with TRBD2. Germline-derived CDR1 and CDR2 are LGHDT and YNNKEL (reference sequence). This CDR3 spans 15 amino acids. The J segment lost 7 bases and the V segment lost 0 bases, leaving 3 bases of the junction unmatched. The CDR3 bases are TGTGCCAGCAGCCAAGATTCTAGCGGGAGAAATGAGCAGTTCTTC. It translates to CASSQDSSGRNEQFF.

This clonotype was seen once. The rearrangement uses TRBV20-1 and TRBJ2-7; TRBD2 aligns across 14 bases. This CDR3 spans 14 amino acids. Germline V CDR1 and CDR2: DFQATT, SNEGSKA (reference sequence). V shed 6 bases and J 2 bases; nucleotides not matched to a gene: 3. The CDR3 reads CSAGLAGGTYEQYF. The CDR3 DNA reads TGCAGTGCCGGACTAGCGGGAGGCACCTACGAGCAGTACTTC.